This TCR beta chain was documented in a study of T cells after yellow fever vaccination. The germline V and J ends were trimmed by 3 bases and 2 bases, with 8 bases remaining between them. The CDR3 is 14 amino acids. Germline V CDR1 and CDR2: SGHRS, YFSETQ. TCRdb re-called the 5' RACE reads with MiXCR, one entry per CDR3 protein. The sample carries about 320,000 distinct CDR3 sequences, approximately 11% recorded once. The rearrangement links TRBV5-1 to TRBJ1-4; D is undetermined. The sequence came from a man between 18 and 29 years old who received the YFV17D yellow fever vaccine. The sequencing used CD4+ T cells sorted from PBMCs, collected 45 days after the yellow fever booster vaccination. The CDR3 DNA is TGCGCCAGCAGCTCGGACTTGACTAATGAAAAACTGTTTTTT. It translates to CASSSDLTNEKLFF.